The 10 T cell receptor beta chains below were found in one sample sequenced in a study of CD8 T cells in Susac syndrome. Random hexamers served to reverse transcribe roughly 0.5 to 1 ug RNA. TCRdb re-analysed the immunoSEQ multiplex PCR reads in MiXCR, keeping a single row per CDR3 protein. The sample records 150,000 to 200,000 distinct CDR3 sequences, approximately 93% being singletons. Sequencing was performed on CD4+ T cells from PBMCs. The receptors here all came from a human donor with multiple sclerosis.

The J gene is TRBJ2-2, the V gene TRBV3-1, with a possible D match to TRBD2 (5 bases). The CDR3 covers 15 residues. From germline, CDR1 is LGHDT and CDR2 YNNKEL (reference sequence). The V end was cut by 4 bases, the J end by 6 bases, with 15 bases between. The CDR3 nucleotides read TGTGCCAGCAGCCTTCGACATTCCGGGGCCGGGGAGCTGTTTTTT. This gives the protein CASSLRHSGAGELFF.

This clonotype was detected once. The V gene is TRBV30, the J gene TRBJ1-2; a weak D match, TRBD1 (6 bases). This CDR3 is 12 amino acids long. CDR1 is GTSNPN, CDR2 SVGIG, per germline (reference sequence). V was trimmed by 4 bases and J by 4 bases, leaving 10 bases between them. CDR3 DNA: TGTGCCTGGACCACAGGGATCTATGGCTACACCTTC. Translation: CAWTTGIYGYTF.

The chain combines TRBV15 with TRBJ2-5; D possibly uses TRBD1 or TRBD2 (5 bases each). From germline, CDR1 is LNHNV and CDR2 YYDKDF (reference sequence). V gave up 3 bases and J gave up 5 bases, with 13 bases separating them. The CDR3 length is 14 residues. The CDR3 loop reads CATSSQGRGETQYF. For the CDR3, the DNA is TGTGCCACCAGCAGCCAGGGCAGAGGGGAGACCCAGTACTTC.

The chain employs TRBV24-1 and TRBJ2-2; TRBD1 matches 9 bases. The CDR3 covers 16 residues. Germline CDR1 reads KGHDR; CDR2 reads SFDVKD. The V gene end was trimmed by 4 bases and the J gene end by 1 base; junction bases not matched to a gene: 3. The CDR3, as DNA: TGTGCCACCAGTGAGTGGGGACAGGGGAACACCGGGGAGCTGTTTTTT. It yields the protein CATSEWGQGNTGELFF.

The count of this clonotype is one. The V gene is TRBV25-1, the J gene TRBJ2-5; D ambiguous. The V gene's germline CDR1 is MGHDK and CDR2 SYGVNS. The CDR3 is 12 amino acids. The V and J ends lost 2 bases and 5 bases respectively, with 6 bases between them. CDR3 residues: CASSESAETQYF. The DNA of the CDR3 is TGTGCCAGCAGTGAAAGCGCCGAGACCCAGTACTTC.

J is TRBJ2-1 and V is TRBV14, with D perhaps TRBD2 (6 bases). Germline-derived CDR1 and CDR2 are SGHDN and FVKESK. The CDR3 consists of 16 residues. With 1 base removed from V and 7 bases from J, the gap between germline ends came to 17 bases. This CDR3 reads CASSQGRGLRSNEQFF. The CDR3, as DNA: TGTGCCAGCAGCCAAGGACGGGGGTTGAGATCGAATGAGCAGTTCTTC.

The sample holds one count of this clonotype. V is TRBV20-1 and J is TRBJ1-4; D is possibly TRBD1 (5 bases). Between the trimmed V and J ends, which lost 1 base and 4 bases, there was a span of 10 bases. Germline V lookup: CDR1 DFQATT, CDR2 SNEGSKA (reference sequence). The CDR3 spans 14 residues. The CDR3 nucleotides are TGCAGTGCTAGAGGTCAGGGATTTAATGAAAAACTGTTTTTT. Encoded protein: CSARGQGFNEKLFF.

This sequence joins TRBV24-1 and TRBJ2-1; 9 nucleotides match TRBD2. Germline loops: CDR1 KGHDR, CDR2 SFDVKD. The CDR3 spans 16 residues. The V gene end was trimmed by 4 bases and the J gene end by 8 bases; junction bases not matched to a gene: 11. The chain's CDR3 is CATSETPNSGSDEQFF. CDR3 nucleotide sequence: TGTGCCACCAGTGAGACACCCAATAGCGGGAGTGATGAGCAGTTCTTC.

The V gene is TRBV19, the J gene TRBJ1-2, with a possible D match to TRBD1 (5 bases). V was pared by 0 bases and J by 2 bases, with 22 bases between. This CDR3 region has 19 residues. Per the germline V gene, CDR1 is LNHDA and CDR2 is SQIVND (reference sequence). Here the CDR3 reads CASSIDQQGDPRRNYGYTF. Here the CDR3 DNA reads TGTGCCAGTAGTATAGATCAGCAGGGAGACCCCCGGCGGAACTATGGCTACACCTTC.

The chain carries TRBV2 and TRBJ1-5; no definite D call. CDR3 length: 13 amino acids. V lost 3 bases and J 1 base, leaving 4 bases between the germline ends. Germline loops: CDR1 SNHLY, CDR2 FYNNEI. The CDR3 DNA sequence: TGTGCCAGCAGTGAGGGGAGCAATCAGCCCCAGCATTTT. Translated: CASSEGSNQPQHF.